This TCR beta chain is drawn from a study of T cells in women clearing cervical HPV infection. Repertoires were generated with immunoSEQ multiplex PCR, while TCRdb's copy carries only in-frame clones and drops some. The sample holds 22,000 or so clones. The sequence was obtained from a woman aged 18 to 75 with a cervical HPV16 infection that either progressed to CIN3+ or cleared (not recorded which). Source material: blood buffy coat.

CDR3 loop: CAWSVPGDYYGQYF. CDR3 DNA, as far as it was read: TGTGCCTGGAGTGTACCGGGGGACTACTATGGT. This chain connects TRBV30 to TRBJ2-4, with 7 bases lining up with TRBD2. The CDR3 is cut off 3 residues early in the read; its end comes from the germline J gene. Germline CDR1 is GTSNPN and CDR2 is SVGIG (reference sequence). The CDR3 totals 14 residues.